Listed below are T cell receptor beta chains from one sample, sequenced in a study of T cell repertoires in cytomegalovirus infection. Using its own MiXCR run on the reads, TCRdb lists one record per CDR3 protein. The table has roughly 500,000 distinct CDR3 sequences, approximately 10% seen once; the top ten hold 10%. The sequencing input was PBMCs. These receptors were collected from a human donor in good health (CMV status not recorded). Some clones in this sample may be carry-over from other donors' samples. CDR3s include the opening cysteine and the closing phenylalanine or tryptophan. The order of the fields is D gene, clone size, V gene, J gene, CDR3 DNA, CDR3 protein. A D gene is named only where the DNA matches it firmly. A clone size is listed for some rows: how often the clone was seen (once, few, many), or a class if it is expanded.

TRBD2	few	TRBV6-1	TRBJ2-3	TGTGCCAGTAGAACTAGCGGGGACACAGATACGCAGTATTTT	CASRTSGDTDTQYF
TRBD1	few	TRBV12-3/TRBV12-4	TRBJ1-2	TGTGCCAGCAGTTACCCCAGGGGGGGTTACTATGGCTACACCTTC	CASSYPRGGYYGYTF
TRBD1	NA	TRBV15	TRBJ1-5	TGTGCCACCGGGGAAAGGACAGGGAATGCGGGTCAGCCCCAGCATTTT	CATGERTGNAGQPQHF
NA	many	TRBV5-5	TRBJ1-1	TGTGCCAGCAGCGGGTTTCTGTACACTGAAGCTTTCTTT	CASSGFLYTEAFF
TRBD2	NA	TRBV5-1	TRBJ2-1	TGCGCCAGCAGCTTGGAACTAGCGGGCTCCTACAATGAGCAGTTCTTC	CASSLELAGSYNEQFF
NA	many	TRBV28	TRBJ2-5	TGTGCCAGCAGCCTCACAGGGTACGAAGAGACCCAGTACTTC	CASSLTGYEETQYF
NA	NA	TRBV6-4	TRBJ2-1	TGTGCCAGCAGTGACTCGATCGGCGGTGAGCAGTTCTTC	CASSDSIGGEQFF
TRBD1	NA	TRBV20-1	TRBJ1-1	TGCAGTGGATTGGGACAGCTGAACACTGAAGCTTTCTTT	CSGLGQLNTEAFF
NA	many	TRBV7-3	TRBJ2-5	TGTGCCAGCAGCTTAGAGTATTCAGGTACCCAGTACTTC	CASSLEYSGTQYF
TRBD1	NA	TRBV5-6	TRBJ1-2	TGTGCCAGCAGCCCCGGGACAGGGTATGGGTATGGCTACACCTTC	CASSPGTGYGYGYTF
TRBD1	NA	TRBV2	TRBJ2-7	TGTGCCAGCAGTGAAGTGTGGACAGGGACCTACGAGCAGTACTTC	CASSEVWTGTYEQYF
TRBD1	many	TRBV7-2	TRBJ1-2	TGTGCCAGCAGCTTGAACAGGGGAGACTATGGCTACACCTTC	CASSLNRGDYGYTF
NA	many	TRBV12-3/TRBV12-4	TRBJ1-2	TGTGCCAGCAGTCTAGAGGCGGGACCAGCTGGCTACACCTTC	CASSLEAGPAGYTF
TRBD2	many	TRBV7-9	TRBJ2-3	TGTGCCAGCAGCTTAAAACTAGCGGCAGATACGCAGTATTTT	CASSLKLAADTQYF
NA	many	TRBV28	TRBJ2-3	TGTGCCAGCAGTTTCCCTGCCACTACAGATACGCAGTATTTT	CASSFPATTDTQYF
NA	many	TRBV28	TRBJ2-7	TGTGCCAGCAGTCTCCCCCATGGCCAGGACTCCTACGAGCAGTACTTC	CASSLPHGQDSYEQYF
NA	many	TRBV2	TRBJ1-2	TGTGCCAGCAGAATTGAGTGGAGTAACTATGGCTACACCTTC	CASRIEWSNYGYTF
NA	few	TRBV6-6	TRBJ1-2	TGTGCCAGCAGGGCCTCGGACGTGACGAACTATGGCTACACCTTC	CASRASDVTNYGYTF
NA	NA	TRBV12-5	TRBJ1-2	TGTGCTAGTGGTTTGCCGCCGGGACCCCCCTATGGCTACACCTTC	CASGLPPGPPYGYTF
TRBD2	few	TRBV6-1	TRBJ2-1	TGTGCCAGCAGTGGGGGGGGTAGCGGGTGGAGCTCCTACAATGAGCAGTTCTTC	CASSGGGSGWSSYNEQFF
TRBD2	NA	TRBV5-4	TRBJ2-3	TGTGCCAGCAGCTTGGGGCGGGGGGAGGCAGATACGCAGTATTTT	CASSLGRGEADTQYF
NA	NA	TRBV19	TRBJ1-2	TGTGCCGCCGGACCCGGAGATGGCTACACCTTC	CAAGPGDGYTF
NA	many	TRBV28	TRBJ2-2	TGTGCCAGCATACGAGACAGGTCTTGGGGTACCGGGGAGCTGTTTTTT	CASIRDRSWGTGELFF
NA	many	TRBV12-5	TRBJ1-5	TGTGCTAGTGGTTTGCTTCCCTCCGGGCCCAAGGTCCTAAGGAGCAATCAGCCCCAGCATTTT	CASGLLPSGPKVLRSNQPQHF
NA	few	TRBV29-1	TRBJ2-2	TGCAGCGCCCAGGTCGGGGAGGCCGGGGAGCTGTTTTTT	CSAQVGEAGELFF
NA	many	TRBV2	TRBJ1-5	TGTGCCAGCAGTGAAAATGCTGGCAATCAGCCCCAGCATTTT	CASSENAGNQPQHF
NA	few	TRBV5-5	TRBJ2-2	TGTGCCAGCAGCTCCCAGTGGGAGCTGTTTTTT	CASSSQWELFF
NA	many	TRBV5-6	TRBJ2-5	TGTGCCAGCAGCTTGGAAGATAAAGAGACCCAGTACTTC	CASSLEDKETQYF
NA	many	TRBV12-3/TRBV12-4	TRBJ2-1	TGTGCCAGCAGTCCGATAGGATCCGCTTACAATGAGCAGTTCTTC	CASSPIGSAYNEQFF
NA	many	TRBV11-2	TRBJ2-7	TGTGCCAGCAGCTTAGAACACCTCGGGGAGCAGTACTTC	CASSLEHLGEQYF
TRBD2	many	TRBV28	TRBJ2-5	TGTGCCAGCAGTTCCCGGCGGGGACTAGCGGAAGAGACCCAGTACTTC	CASSSRRGLAEETQYF
NA	many	TRBV28	TRBJ1-5	TGTGCCAGCAGTTTAGGGTCGGGAGGTAACAATCAGCCCCAGCATTTT	CASSLGSGGNNQPQHF
NA	many	TRBV27	TRBJ2-3	TGTGCCAGCAGTGGCGTGGATACGCAGTATTTT	CASSGVDTQYF
TRBD2	NA	TRBV12-3/TRBV12-4	TRBJ2-2	TGTGCCAGCAGACTAGCGGAGAACACCGGGGAGCTGTTTTTT	CASRLAENTGELFF
NA	few	TRBV5-8	TRBJ1-1	TGTGCCAGCAGCTTGCGGGTGAAAGGGTTAGCTTTCTTT	CASSLRVKGLAFF
TRBD1	NA	TRBV20-1	TRBJ2-5	TGCAGTGCTAGGGGCCCGGGACAGTACCAAGAGACCCAGTACTTC	CSARGPGQYQETQYF
NA	few	TRBV27	TRBJ2-1	TGTGCCAGCACCCCCCATGTGGGGGCCAATGAGCAGTTCTTC	CASTPHVGANEQFF
NA	NA	TRBV20-1	TRBJ1-2	TGCAGTGCTAGACCAAGCCCGGGCGGCTACACCTTC	CSARPSPGGYTF
NA	NA	TRBV29-1	TRBJ2-7	TGCAGCGTTGATCCAGGGGAGGGATCCTACGAGCAGTACTTC	CSVDPGEGSYEQYF
NA	NA	TRBV12-3/TRBV12-4	TRBJ1-2	TGTGCCAGCAGTCCCGGAGTGTACTATGGCTACACCTTC	CASSPGVYYGYTF
NA	many	TRBV4-2	TRBJ2-7	TGTGCCAGCAGCCAAGAATGGGACATCCTTACCTACGAGCAGTACTTC	CASSQEWDILTYEQYF
NA	NA	TRBV2	TRBJ2-6	TGTGCCAGCAGGAACAGGTACTTCTCTGGGGCCAACGTCCTGACTTTC	CASRNRYFSGANVLTF
TRBD2	many	TRBV7-2	TRBJ2-1	TGTGCCAGCAGCTTAGAAGCGGGGCACCTAAATGAGCAGTTCTTC	CASSLEAGHLNEQFF
TRBD2	many	TRBV7-3	TRBJ2-7	TGTGCCAGCAGCCCAGGGACTAGCGGTCCATTTTTGGGAGAGCAGTACTTC	CASSPGTSGPFLGEQYF
TRBD1	few	TRBV7-8	TRBJ2-7	TGTGCCAGCAGTCAATCGGGACAGGGGTTCTACGAGCAGTACTTC	CASSQSGQGFYEQYF
NA	few	TRBV5-1	TRBJ2-5	TGCGCCAGCAGCTTGATTAGAGGGTCGGCCCAAGAGACCCAGTACTTC	CASSLIRGSAQETQYF